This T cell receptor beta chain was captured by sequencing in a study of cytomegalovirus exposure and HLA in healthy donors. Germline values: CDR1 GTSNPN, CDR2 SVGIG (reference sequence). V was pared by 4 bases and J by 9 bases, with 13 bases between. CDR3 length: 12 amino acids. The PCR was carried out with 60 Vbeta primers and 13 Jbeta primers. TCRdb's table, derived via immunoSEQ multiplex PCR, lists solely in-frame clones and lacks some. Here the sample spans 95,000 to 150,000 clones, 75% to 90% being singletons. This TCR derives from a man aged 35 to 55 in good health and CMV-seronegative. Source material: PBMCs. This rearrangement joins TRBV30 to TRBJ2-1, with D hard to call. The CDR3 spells CAWNQVNGEQFF. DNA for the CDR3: TGTGCCTGGAACCAGGTTAACGGTGAGCAGTTCTTC.